This T cell receptor beta chain stems from a study of T-cell reconstitution after alpha-beta-depleted transplantation in children. CDR1 DFQATT and CDR2 SNEGSKA come from the germline V gene (reference sequence). This CDR3 is 13 amino acids long. The ends were cut back, 6 bases at V and 1 base at J, with 12 bases in the middle. The sample holds a few counts of this clonotype. The TCRbeta library was prepared with unique molecular identifiers. TCRdb independently ran MiXCR on the PCR reads; one entry per CDR3 protein. The sample lists hundreds of thousands of distinct CDR3 sequences, about an eighth seen once, with about 3.9% in the top ten.

The chain is built from TRBV20-1 and TRBJ1-1; D perhaps matches TRBD1 (6 bases). The source material was PBMCs, sampled from the stem cell graft. This TCR derives from a human donor who donated a stem cell graft to a child with Fanconi anemia. The CDR3 DNA sequence: TGCAGTGCCCCGGGACACCAGAACACTGAAGCTTTCTTT. Its protein product is CSAPGHQNTEAFF.